This is a list of T cell receptor beta chains from one sample in a study of regulatory T cells in long-lasting Graves disease. TCRdb re-called the multiplex PCR reads with MiXCR, one entry per CDR3 protein. The table records around 480,000 distinct CDR3 sequences, about 17% of them present only once. In addition, the sample was reused for a study of T cells in Graves' hyperthyroidism and ophthalmopathy.

The input for sequencing was peripheral blood mononuclear cells (PBMCs), taken at new diagnosis, from a patient treated with antithyroid drugs. The receptors stem from a man aged 35-49 years with Graves disease. Both conserved end residues are part of each CDR3. Expanded clones are given a class, and other clones once, few, many or no size at all.

abundance: many
v_gene: TRBV12-5
CDR3aa: CASQPWGQGAGQPQHF

abundance: many
v_gene: TRBV28
CDR3aa: CASSPIRREDTQYF

abundance: many
v_gene: TRBV5-8
CDR3aa: CASSLFPRDTQYF

abundance: many
v_gene: TRBV20-1
CDR3aa: CSAKHLSYNEQFF

abundance: many
v_gene: TRBV2
CDR3aa: CASRDLGVQKYNEQFF

abundance: many
v_gene: TRBV28
CDR3aa: CASSFDTARDQPQHF

abundance: many
v_gene: TRBV28
CDR3aa: CASTPTGAVLTF

abundance: many
v_gene: TRBV20-1
CDR3aa: CSARGMRGSRNEQFF

abundance: -
v_gene: TRBV4-1
CDR3aa: CASSQDPNSNQPQHF

abundance: few
v_gene: TRBV5-1
CDR3aa: CASSFGTGDETQYF

abundance: many
v_gene: TRBV20-1
CDR3aa: CSASQTGTTEAFF

abundance: many
v_gene: TRBV20-1
CDR3aa: CSASKIVFETQYF

abundance: many
v_gene: TRBV12-3/TRBV12-4
CDR3aa: CASSLWVDQPQHF

abundance: many
v_gene: TRBV2
CDR3aa: CASSEEGVSYNEQFF

abundance: few
v_gene: TRBV6-1
CDR3aa: CASSPLPGAYSNQPQHF

abundance: -
v_gene: TRBV6-1
CDR3aa: CASTQGGTGRRTEAFF

abundance: few
v_gene: TRBV24-1
CDR3aa: CATSDWGVGAGELFF